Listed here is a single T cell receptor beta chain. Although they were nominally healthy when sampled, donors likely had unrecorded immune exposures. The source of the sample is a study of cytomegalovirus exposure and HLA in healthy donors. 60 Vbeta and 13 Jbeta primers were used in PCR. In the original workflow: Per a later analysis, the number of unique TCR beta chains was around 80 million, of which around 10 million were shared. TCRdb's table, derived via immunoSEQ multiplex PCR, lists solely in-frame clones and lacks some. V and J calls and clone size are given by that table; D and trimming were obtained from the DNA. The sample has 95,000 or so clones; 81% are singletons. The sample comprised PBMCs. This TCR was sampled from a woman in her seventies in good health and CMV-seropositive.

CDR3 DNA sequence: TGTGCCAGCAGTACCAGACTAGATAGGCAGTACTTC. This gives the protein CASSTRLDRQYF. The chain has TRBV27 and TRBJ2-7; D is perhaps TRBD2 (6 bases). Germline V gene data show CDR1 as MNHEY and CDR2 as SMNVEV (reference sequence). Trimming cost V 5 bases and J 9 bases, with 14 bases left between them. The CDR3 runs to 12 residues.